This T cell receptor beta chain appears in the sequencing data of a study of cytomegalovirus exposure and HLA in healthy donors (dated by TCRdb to the late 2010s). With regard to the full study: According to an earlier analysis of 550 to 750 of the donors, about 179 million T cells yielded approximately 120 million unique TCR beta sequences and roughly 280 Gb of sequence data. Typing coverage differed by locus: A, B, C, DRB1 and DQB1 were typed in roughly 629-630 donors, DQA1 in about 550, DPA1 in roughly 590, and DPB1 in just under 490. Rather than using new phenotypic data, the later analysis identified candidate immune exposures from TCR beta sequences and from how often those sequences occurred across donors. Alongside the repertoire data, information on donor age, sex, ethnicity and CMV serostatus was compiled. Class I and class II HLA loci were covered by the typing at four-digit resolution. A later analysis re-examined previously published TCR beta repertoires from more than 600 donors and added high-resolution HLA genotyping to investigate patterns of TCR occurrence. Of the roughly 410 genotyped donors, more than 75% were placed in the genetic ancestry cluster associated with self-reported Caucasian donors. An early release that covered about 600 HLA-typed donors contained about 290 gigabases of sequencing data and about 93 million unique TCR sequences. In a later genetic analysis, genome-wide SNP genotypes for about 55% of the 666 donors were used, and that subset was treated as a discovery cohort. An earlier analysis of several hundred of the donors applied high-throughput TCR beta sequencing to assess whether each TCR beta V gene segment acted as functional or pseudogenic. The T cell repertoires of around 730 subjects were profiled by immunosequencing and related to cytomegalovirus serostatus. The study aimed to test whether cataloging public T cell receptors could reveal signatures of past pathogen exposure. All discovery cohort repertoires had been generated on a single sequencing platform. Among about 370 genotyped donors of the cohort, an average of around 240,000 unique TCR beta nucleotide sequences was sequenced per donor, of which approximately 19% were non-productive. Roughly 5 DR-DQ haplotypes were handled as single units for association and clustering, since linkage in the cohort was strong. Besides the first cohort of 500 to 700 subjects, a separate validation cohort made up of over 100 different subjects was used. High-throughput TCR immunosequencing, statistical association of individual TCRs with disease status, and machine learning were combined to predict cytomegalovirus infection status.

On this clone: The clone's antigen remains unknown. Base qualities are not provided; no much larger clone lies one nucleotide away.

Here V drops 2 bases and J drops 4 bases, and the junction holds 5 bases not matched to any gene. The CDR3 runs 15 residues from the cysteine to the phenylalanine. Just CDR3 DNA is preserved here, 45 bases in frame from base 1. The CDR1 and CDR2 encoded by the germline V gene are LGHNA and YNFKEQ. Receptors were amplified or captured by the immunoSEQ multiplex PCR assay. A mixture of 60 forward primers for TCR Vbeta segments and 13 reverse primers for TCR Jbeta segments was used in the multiplex PCR. Amplification of the CDR3 region of rearranged TCR beta genes was performed with a multiplex PCR assay on genomic DNA. The amplified TCR beta libraries were sequenced on the Illumina HiSeq System as 87-base-pair reads. Regarding the original processing steps: A later analysis tallied roughly 78 million unique TCR beta chains across the 640 or so repertoires, and approximately 11 million of those chains were shared by two or more donors. Raw reads were error-corrected and collapsed into unique sequences by a nearest-neighbor algorithm in which closely related sequences were merged to remove PCR and sequencing errors. CDR3 sequences were aligned to IMGT reference sequences to assign V, D and J gene segments. For a sequence to be retained, at least a six-nucleotide match to both a V gene segment and a J gene segment was required. Rearrangements were classified as productive when the CDR3 lacked stop codons and remained in frame with V and J, and all other rearrangements were classified as non-productive. Following IMGT convention, CDR3 was defined as the stretch from the second conserved V-encoded cysteine up to the conserved J-encoded phenylalanine. The earlier analysis of about 590 of the donors excluded sequences that lacked an unambiguous match to a single V gene segment. In an earlier analysis of a few hundred of the donors, a V segment was called functional when productive rearrangements were above 56.7%, and segregating when the standard deviation between donors exceeded 5%. A statistical classification framework was built to diagnose cytomegalovirus status from the catalog of TCR beta chain sequences. A later analysis assigned V and J genes by comparing TCR nucleotide sequences with IMGT/GENE-DB human TR gene sequences. Using the TCRdist pipeline, a later analysis assigned CDR3 sequences along with most-parsimonious VDJ recombination scenarios. In a later analysis, each TCR beta chain was defined by its CDR3 amino acid sequence together with its V-gene family, and reads without a unique V-gene family were excluded. To address suspected cross-contamination and a sequencing artifact, a later analysis removed around 600 highly shared, low-generation-probability nucleotide sequences. In a later analysis, a clonal expansion index for each public chain was calculated from normalized within-repertoire ranks of inferred template counts. In a later analysis, generation probabilities were computed with a VDJ recombination model fitted to out-of-frame rearrangements, and the resulting probabilities were checked against IGoR. In a later analysis, hypergeometric tests were used to score TCR-TCR, TCR-HLA and TCR-CMV co-occurrence, with a repertoire-size bias correction applied to TCR pairs. A later analysis estimated false discovery rates by permuting HLA or CMV assignments 20 times. A later analysis grouped co-occurring TCRs with DBSCAN, adding TCRdist sequence similarity when clustering within HLA-allele-positive subsets. Repertoires with fewer than 30,000 or more than 120,000 public chains, plus five repertoires with anomalous nucleotide sharing, were excluded from co-occurrence clustering. TCRdb re-hosts the immuneACCESS table, in-frame sequences only. Its copies lack some clones; in the studies checked, an unresolved V gene accounts for under half of them, and the cause for the rest is not known. D and trimming come from the DNA, and the V and J calls and clone size come from that table. The sample table shows about 120,000 clones, and about 75% are seen once. 30% of the sample is in the top ten clones.

The cohort comprised several hundred healthy bone marrow donors. At the time of sampling, all cohort members were nominally healthy, though unrecorded immune exposures were likely present. The donor tested CMV seropositive and was one of the 289 seropositive cohort members. A peripheral blood sample was provided by each donor, and peripheral blood mononuclear cells were used for TCR beta sequencing. The Qiagen DNeasy Blood Extraction Kit was used to extract genomic DNA from the blood cell samples. What the work shows at the level of the full study, not this receptor alone: It was suggested by the authors that the approach could potentially be generalized to other disease states and immunological phenotypes. In a later analysis, several top co-occurrence clusters were reported to appear linked to parvovirus B19, influenza, CMV and Epstein-Barr virus. A later analysis found that HLA-associated TCR beta chains were more clonally expanded and had lower generation probabilities than equally common non-associated chains. The classifier was reported to diagnose cytomegalovirus status with high specificity and sensitivity in both the original cohort and the validation cohort. An earlier analysis of around 600 of the donors showed that most TCR beta V segments appeared in productive rearrangements either about 87% or about 30% of the time, which broadly matched IMGT annotations. Because HLA typing was unavailable for some donors at each locus, only the typed subset was used in association tests. The earlier analysis of almost 600 of the donors excluded approximately 15 rarely observed V segments, including chromosome 9 orphons, because counts were too low. In the study, about 150 TCR beta chains were listed as associated with cytomegalovirus. In a later analysis, 16,951 TCR beta sequences were associated with specific HLA alleles at a false discovery rate of 0.05. Most CMV-associated TCR beta chains appeared to be HLA-restricted in a later analysis, and the HLA associations seemed to be driven largely by CMV exposure. Strong co-occurrence of HLA alleles, especially DR and DQ, made assigning TCR associations to individual alleles difficult. A later genetic analysis associated a missense DCLRE1C variant with V-gene and J-gene trimming of TCR beta chains, and an independent cohort replicated the association. The presence/absence analyses assumed that sequencing depth was roughly uniform across donors, and that assumption may not be true. A few of the identified cytomegalovirus-associated TCR beta chains were confirmed in vitro to be specific for cytomegalovirus antigens. In a later analysis, TCR association rates were found to vary across HLA loci, with the most associated TCRs seen for DRB1 alleles and the fewest for HLA-C alleles. Correlated functional status among segregating V segments might be attributable to linkage disequilibrium, but an unknown experimental factor could not be ruled out. Immune exposure information for the cohort was limited to CMV serostatus. Most TCR sequences were observed very rarely across donors, whereas some public TCRs were present in many individuals. A cluster of highly shared sequence variants was judged likely to represent a technical artifact of the sequencing pipeline. The 87-base-pair reads could not distinguish some IMGT-functional V segments, including TRBV6-2 and TRBV6-3, so those segments were excluded. According to a later genetic analysis, donors in an Asian-associated ancestry cluster had fewer N-insertions in productive TCRs than the roughly 700-donor mean. A further reported finding was that TCR beta sequences accurately predicted the HLA-A and HLA-B alleles for most subjects in the first cohort. Only TCR beta chains were sequenced in this cohort, and the absence of alpha or paired-chain data limited detectable features.

Sequencing was performed on PBMCs. The sequence was obtained from a man aged 60-69 years in good health and CMV-seropositive. The chain employs TRBV4-2 and TRBJ2-7, with 10 bases aligning to TRBD2. The sequenced DNA: TGTGCCAGCAGCCAAAGGACTAGCGGAAATTACGAGCAGTACTTC. The translation is CASSQRTSGNYEQYF.